The 7 T cell receptor beta chains below come from one sample, sequenced in a study of breast tumors, draining lymph nodes, adjacent tissues. MiXCR was run by TCRdb on the multiplex PCR reads, yielding one entry per CDR3 protein. The sample has approximately 210,000 distinct CDR3 sequences, less than 35% seen once. Samples came from axillary lymph nodes draining the breast cancer. The sample was axillary lymph node tissue. The source is a female donor with breast cancer. Some clones in this sample may be carry-over from other donors' samples.

This clonotype has ten or more counts. The chain is built from TRBV6-6 and TRBJ2-2; D unclear. From germline, CDR1 is MNHNY and CDR2 SVGAGI (reference sequence). The CDR3 extends over 16 amino acids. V shed 2 bases and J shed 1 base, with 11 bases lying between them. The CDR3 here is CASSYGSELNTGELFF. CDR3 DNA sequence: TGTGCCAGCAGTTACGGCAGTGAACTGAACACCGGGGAGCTGTTTTTT.

This clonotype appeared many times. The CDR3 is CASGLARGGYSPLHF. As DNA, the CDR3 is TGTGCTAGTGGTTTGGCCAGGGGTGGGTATTCACCCCTCCACTTT. The chain recombines TRBV12-5 with TRBJ1-6; D may be TRBD1 (6 bases). Germline values: CDR1 LGHNT, CDR2 FRNRAP. Trimming removed 1 base at V and 8 bases at J, with 12 bases between. CDR3 length: 15 amino acids.

As concerns this clonotype: Since a much larger clone is just one base distant, this may be a read error. No conserved phenylalanine or tryptophan ends this CDR3, so it is likely a read error. This rearrangement joins TRBV9 to TRBJ2-5; weak D call: TRBD2 (7 bases). The V gene lost 10 bases and the J gene lost 2 bases, with 15 bases spanning the gap. This CDR3 has 13 amino acids. Germline loops: CDR1 SGDLS, CDR2 YYNGEE. CDR3 nucleotides: TGTGCCCCGGGGGGCACCTCTCAAGAGACCCAGTACTCC. Amino acids: CAPGGTSQETQYS.

This clonotype was seen many times. The genes are TRBV9 and TRBJ2-1, with 9 bases aligning to TRBD2. This CDR3 region has 16 residues. The ends lost 0 bases at V and 8 bases at J; junction bases unmatched: 9. Germline lookup yields CDR1 SGDLS and CDR2 YYNGEE. CDR3 in amino acids: CASSVVWRGGRDEQFF. The DNA of the CDR3 is TGTGCCAGCAGCGTAGTCTGGCGGGGGGGCAGGGATGAGCAGTTCTTC. Using reference TRBV9 and TRBJ2-1 for the parts outside the CDR3, the full variable domain is DSGVTQTPKHLITATGQRVTLRCSPRSGDLSVYWYQQSLDQGLQFLIQYYNGEERAKGNILERFSAQQFPDLHSELNLSSLELGDSALYFCASSVVWRGGRDEQFFGPGTRLTVL.

This clonotype was counted once. This rearrangement joins TRBV11-2 to TRBJ2-7, with D unresolved. The CDR3 consists of 13 residues. Germline V gene sequence: CDR1 SGHAT, CDR2 FQNNGV. Trimming cost V 2 bases and J 4 bases, with 9 bases left between them. CDR3 DNA sequence: TGTGCCAGCAGCTTAACTCCCGTATACGAGCAGTACGTC. Its protein is CASSLTPVYEQYV.

This clonotype was seen repeatedly, ten times or more. The V and J genes are TRBV7-9 and TRBJ2-1, with a weak D call TRBD1 (6 bases). V lost 3 bases and J 6 bases, leaving 15 bases between the germline ends. The CDR3 consists of 15 residues. Germline V CDR1 and CDR2: SEHNR, FQNEAQ (reference sequence). The CDR3 DNA follows: TGTGCCAGCAGCTTGAGAGGAGAGGGGGTCAATGAGCAGTTCTTC. This gives the protein CASSLRGEGVNEQFF.

In its sample, this clonotype was seen many times. This chain joins TRBV6-2 or TRBV6-3 and TRBJ1-2; no firm D call. CDR3 length: 11 amino acids. The germline V and J ends were trimmed by 8 bases and 7 bases, with 11 bases remaining between them. CDR1 is MNHEY, CDR2 SVGEGT, per germline. The CDR3 spells CASSVMGGYTF. In DNA form, the CDR3 reads TGTGCCAGCTCCGTGATGGGTGGCTACACCTTC.